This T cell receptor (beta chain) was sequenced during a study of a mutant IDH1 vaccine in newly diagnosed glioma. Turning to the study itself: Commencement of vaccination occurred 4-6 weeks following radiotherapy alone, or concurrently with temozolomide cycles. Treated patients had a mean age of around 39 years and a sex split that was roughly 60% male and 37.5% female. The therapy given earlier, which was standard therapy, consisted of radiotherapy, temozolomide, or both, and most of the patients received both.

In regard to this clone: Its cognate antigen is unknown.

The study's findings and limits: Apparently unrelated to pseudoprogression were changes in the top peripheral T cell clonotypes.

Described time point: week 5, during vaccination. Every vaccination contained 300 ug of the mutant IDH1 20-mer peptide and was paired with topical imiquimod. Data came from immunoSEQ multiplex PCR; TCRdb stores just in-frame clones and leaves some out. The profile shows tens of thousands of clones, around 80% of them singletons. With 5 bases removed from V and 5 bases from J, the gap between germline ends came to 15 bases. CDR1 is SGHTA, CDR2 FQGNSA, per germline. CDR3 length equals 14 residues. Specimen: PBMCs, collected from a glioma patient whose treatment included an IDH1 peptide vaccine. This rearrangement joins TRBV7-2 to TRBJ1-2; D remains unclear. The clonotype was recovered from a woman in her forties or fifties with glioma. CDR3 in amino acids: CASSAARASYGYTF. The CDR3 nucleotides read TGTGCCAGCAGCGCAGCAAGAGCTTCATATGGCTACACCTTC.